The rows below give T cell receptor beta chains drawn from one sample of a study of beta chain features in type 1 diabetes. The repertoire was sequenced with immunoSEQ multiplex PCR; TCRdb's copy has only in-frame clones and lacks some. The sample carries about 360,000 clones, around 12% recorded once. The sample comprised naive CD4+ T cells from blood. The source of these receptors is a young man in good health. CDR3s include the opening cysteine and the closing phenylalanine or tryptophan.

v_call: TRBV28
j_call: TRBJ2-7
cdr3_aa: CASRLSGSLYEQYF

v_call: TRBV19
j_call: TRBJ2-2
cdr3_aa: CASSRGTRDTGELFF

v_call: TRBV5-1
j_call: TRBJ2-7
cdr3_aa: CASSLDSREWPLYEQYF

v_call: TRBV5-4
j_call: TRBJ2-4
cdr3_aa: CASSLWGLAAGKNIQYF

v_call: TRBV6-5
j_call: TRBJ2-6
cdr3_aa: CASSYVGSGANVLTF

v_call: TRBV28
j_call: TRBJ1-1
cdr3_aa: CASTRPGGVGTEAFF

v_call: TRBV19
j_call: TRBJ1-2
cdr3_aa: CASSPDRINYGYTF

v_call: TRBV2
j_call: TRBJ2-1
cdr3_aa: CASALREQFF

v_call: TRBV10-3
j_call: TRBJ2-7
cdr3_aa: CAISTSGGEDEQYF

v_call: TRBV7-2
j_call: TRBJ1-4
cdr3_aa: CASSVGQHGEKLFF

v_call: TRBV4-3
j_call: TRBJ2-3
cdr3_aa: CASSHTDRSTDTQYF

v_call: TRBV5-1
j_call: TRBJ1-2
cdr3_aa: CASAQGQGDYGYTF

v_call: TRBV27
j_call: TRBJ2-1
cdr3_aa: CASSFTGDSTYNEQFF

v_call: TRBV4-3
j_call: TRBJ2-1
cdr3_aa: CASSHDRYNEQFF

v_call: TRBV28
j_call: TRBJ2-7
cdr3_aa: CASRLSGGPSYEQYF

v_call: TRBV18
j_call: TRBJ1-6
cdr3_aa: CASSSQEENSPLHF

v_call: TRBV28
j_call: TRBJ2-7
cdr3_aa: CASSSGTGGEQYF

v_call: TRBV9
j_call: TRBJ1-4
cdr3_aa: CASTGHTTNEKLFF

v_call: TRBV19
j_call: TRBJ2-1
cdr3_aa: CASSIYDRKSYNEQFF

v_call: TRBV5-4
j_call: TRBJ2-3
cdr3_aa: CASSPGLAGIADTQYF

v_call: TRBV6-1
j_call: TRBJ2-1
cdr3_aa: CASSGTGMTSSYNEQFF

v_call: TRBV6-5
j_call: TRBJ2-7
cdr3_aa: CASSLDWGGTYEQYF

v_call: TRBV30
j_call: TRBJ1-2
cdr3_aa: CAWSGGNGYTF

v_call: TRBV4-3
j_call: TRBJ1-5
cdr3_aa: CASSQDPSRSGNQPQHF

v_call: TRBV14
j_call: .
cdr3_aa: CASSQRIWGLAVYEQYF

v_call: TRBV7-3
j_call: TRBJ2-3
cdr3_aa: CASSLGQGGDTQYF

v_call: TRBV9
j_call: TRBJ2-7
cdr3_aa: CASSGTRGYEQYF

v_call: TRBV19
j_call: TRBJ1-5
cdr3_aa: CASSIVWDRAFQPQHF

v_call: TRBV14
j_call: TRBJ2-1
cdr3_aa: CASSPRLADEQFF

v_call: TRBV7-3
j_call: TRBJ2-5
cdr3_aa: CASSPTGGETQYF

v_call: TRBV7-2
j_call: TRBJ1-5
cdr3_aa: CASSTILQPQHF

v_call: TRBV5-1
j_call: TRBJ2-3
cdr3_aa: CASSWTSGVDTQYF

v_call: TRBV7-8
j_call: TRBJ1-1
cdr3_aa: CASSLGAGGNTEAFF